This T cell receptor (beta chain) was identified during a study of control samples from healthy donors and cancer patients. Using immunoSEQ multiplex PCR, the repertoire was profiled, and TCRdb retains in-frame clones only, with some absent. The table lists 150,000 to 200,000 clones, approximately 95% of them singletons. From germline, CDR1 is MGHRA and CDR2 YSYEKL. V gave up 2 bases and J gave up 2 bases, with 17 bases separating them. This CDR3 has 17 residues. The sequence was collected from a man younger than 35 in good health. J is TRBJ2-3 and V is TRBV4-1; perhaps D is TRBD1 or TRBD2 (5 bases each). Sequencing used blood. The CDR3 reads CASSQLTGTGLTDTQYF. The CDR3 nucleotides read TGCGCCAGCAGCCAATTGACCGGGACGGGCCTCACAGATACGCAGTATTTT.